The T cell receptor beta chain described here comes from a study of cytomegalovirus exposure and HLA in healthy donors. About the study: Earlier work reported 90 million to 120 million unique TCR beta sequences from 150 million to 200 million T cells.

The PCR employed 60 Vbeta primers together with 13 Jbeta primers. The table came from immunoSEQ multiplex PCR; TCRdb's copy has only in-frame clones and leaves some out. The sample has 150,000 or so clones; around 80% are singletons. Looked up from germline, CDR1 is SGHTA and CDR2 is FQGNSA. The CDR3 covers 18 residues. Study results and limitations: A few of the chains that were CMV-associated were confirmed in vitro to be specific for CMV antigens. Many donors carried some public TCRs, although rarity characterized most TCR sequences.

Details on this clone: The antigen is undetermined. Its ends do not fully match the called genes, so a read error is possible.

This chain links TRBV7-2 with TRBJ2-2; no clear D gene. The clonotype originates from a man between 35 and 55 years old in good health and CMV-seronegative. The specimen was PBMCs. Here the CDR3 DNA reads TGTGTCAGCAGCTTAGTTCCGTCGATCGCACTTCCAACCGGGGAGCTGTTTTTT. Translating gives CVSSLVPSIALPTGELFF.